The 24 T cell receptor beta chains reported below all come from one sample, sequenced in a study of T cells in Graves' hyperthyroidism and ophthalmopathy (dated 2019 in TCRdb). Library prep was done by multiplex PCR. These reads were obtained on an Illumina HiSeq 2000. Amplification of TCR beta CDR3 regions was carried out from RNA transcripts. A first-round RT-PCR of the TCR CDR3 used the HTBI primer set with the Qiagen OneStep RT-PCR kit. Using fastp trimming at Q25 and MiXCR clonotype assembly, TCRdb reanalyzed the public sequencing data and kept in-frame beta chains. Duplicate CDR3 protein sequences are folded into a single record with the most common DNA and genes. Recorded for this sample are around 700,000 distinct CDR3 sequences; around 40% of them occurred a single time. The ten largest clones take up around a third of the sample. The specimen was blood. These receptor sequences come from a woman aged 40 to 49 with Graves' hyperthyroidism.

The chain combines TRBV3-2 with TRBJ1-6; the DNA was not compared with TRBD1, the D call given in the table. TRBV3-2 is a recognized pseudogene. The CDR3 length is 14 residues. The CDR3 loop reads CAGSLIRDGSPLHF. Here the CDR3 DNA reads TGTGCCGGCAGCTTAATCCGGGACGGTTCACCCCTCCACTTT.

Details on this clonotype: Just one base apart from a much larger clone, this may be a read error. The V call is TRBV6-5, the J call TRBJ1-5; TRBD1 aligns across 8 bases. The CDR3 totals 15 residues. CDR1 is MNHEY, CDR2 SVGAGI, per germline. CDR3 coding DNA: TGTGCCATCAGTTCCTCGGACAGGGAGAATCAGCCCCAGCATTTT. Translating it yields CAISSSDRENQPQHF.

V gene TRBV7-2 combines with J gene TRBJ1-1; a weak D match, TRBD1 (6 bases). Trimming removed 3 bases from V and 1 base from J, with 12 bases in between. The germline V gene has CDR1 SGHTA and CDR2 FQGNSA. The CDR3 extends over 15 amino acids. CDR3 amino acids: CASSFAGTPNTEAFF. The CDR3 nucleotides are TGTGCCAGCAGCTTCGCCGGGACACCGAACACTGAAGCTTTCTTT.

This clonotype was detected a few times. J is TRBJ1-2 and V is TRBV28; tentatively, D is TRBD1 (6 bases). The CDR3 has 11 residues. From germline, CDR1 is MDHEN and CDR2 SYDVKM. With 10 bases removed from V and 7 bases from J, the gap between germline ends came to 13 bases. CDR3 coding DNA: TGTGCCATCCGGGACACCGCTGGCTACACCTTC. As protein: CAIRDTAGYTF.

J is TRBJ2-7 and V is TRBV10-3; 9 bases fit TRBD2. The V gene end was trimmed by 2 bases and the J gene end by 7 bases; junction bases not matched to a gene: 12. This CDR3 has 16 residues. Germline CDR1 reads ENHRY; CDR2 reads SYGVKD. As DNA, the CDR3 is TGTGCCATCAGTGAGGCTAGCGGGGTAGTCTACAATGAGCAGTACTTC. This translates into CAISEASGVVYNEQYF.

This clonotype was observed at least ten times. This rearrangement joins TRBV10-3 to TRBJ1-1; 9 nucleotides align to TRBD1. Per germline, CDR1 ENHRY and CDR2 SYGVKD. V shed 6 bases and J 2 bases; nucleotides not matched to a gene: 4. The CDR3 runs 14 residues. The CDR3 sequence: CAIRGQGRNTEAFF. CDR3 in DNA: TGTGCCATCAGGGGACAGGGTAGAAACACTGAAGCTTTCTTT.

The chain combines TRBV4-3 with TRBJ2-7, with 9 bases matching TRBD1. Germline trimming cut 3 bases from V and 0 bases from J; bases unmatched to any gene: 3. Looked up from germline, CDR1 is LGHNA and CDR2 is YSLEER. The length of the CDR3 is 15 residues. CDR3 residues: CASSQDRGLSYEQYF. In nucleotides, the CDR3 is TGCGCCAGCAGCCAGGACAGGGGACTCTCCTACGAGCAGTACTTC.

The V and J genes are TRBV20-1 and TRBJ2-1, with TRBD2 as a possible D gene (5 bases). The ends were cut back, 7 bases at V and 7 bases at J, with 14 bases in the middle. The CDR3 totals 12 residues. Germline CDR1 and CDR2: DFQATT and SNEGSKA (reference sequence). For the CDR3, the DNA is TGCAGTGAGGCGGGCCCCCTGAATGAGCAGTTCTTC. Protein sequence: CSEAGPLNEQFF.

This clonotype turned up a few times. This chain joins TRBV20-1 and TRBJ2-7, with TRBD1 matching 8 bases. Germline V CDR1 and CDR2: DFQATT, SNEGSKA (reference sequence). CDR3 size: 15 residues. Germline trimming cut 6 bases from V and 1 base from J; bases unmatched to any gene: 11. The CDR3 here is CSASDRGLSSYEQYF. DNA for the CDR3: TGCAGTGCAAGCGACAGGGGACTCAGTTCCTACGAGCAGTACTTC.

This clonotype came up a few times. CDR3 in DNA: TGTGCCAGCAACGGCCCAGGGTCGGGAAACGAGCAGTACTTC. Translating it yields CASNGPGSGNEQYF. This sequence joins TRBV6-2 or TRBV6-3 and TRBJ2-7; possibly TRBD1 or TRBD2 for D (5 bases each). This CDR3 has 14 amino acids. Deletions cut 7 bases from V and 5 bases from J, with 18 bases between. Germline V gene lookup returns CDR1 MNHEY and CDR2 SVGEGT.

The rearrangement joins TRBV7-8 to TRBJ2-2; 8 bases match TRBD2. This CDR3 region has 16 residues. Losses at the gene ends were 0 bases for V and 5 bases for J; bases not matched to a gene: 5. Germline loops: CDR1 SGHVS, CDR2 FQNEAQ. DNA of the CDR3: TGTGCCAGCAGCTTAGCGAACCGGGAGGGGACCGGGGAGCTGTTTTTT. Its protein is CASSLANREGTGELFF.

This clonotype was seen repeatedly, ten times or more. This chain links TRBV15 with TRBJ1-2, with no clear D. The CDR3 extends over 16 amino acids. The ends were cut back, 0 bases at V and 1 base at J, with 12 bases in the middle. In germline, CDR1 is LNHNV, CDR2 YYDKDF (reference sequence). CDR3 loop: CATSRDFRADNYGYTF. The CDR3 bases are TGTGCCACCAGCAGAGATTTTAGGGCAGATAACTATGGCTACACCTTC.

This clonotype has a count of ten or more. The chain employs TRBV25-1 and TRBJ1-5, with D perhaps TRBD1 (5 bases). Germline CDR1 and CDR2: MGHDK and SYGVNS. CDR3 length equals 13 residues. With 7 bases removed from V and 0 bases from J, the gap between germline ends came to 7 bases. CDR3: CASMGGSNQPQHF. The CDR3 coding sequence is TGTGCCAGCATGGGGGGTAGCAATCAGCCCCAGCATTTT.

CDR3 bases: TGTGCCAGCAGTGTTCATAGGCTCAAGGCCTACGAGCAGTACTTC. Its translation is CASSVHRLKAYEQYF. The chain carries TRBV6-1 and TRBJ2-7; D remains unclear. Per germline, CDR1 MNHNS and CDR2 SASEGT. V was clipped by 4 bases and J by 2 bases, with 15 bases between them. The CDR3 sequence is 15 residues long.

The V and J genes are TRBV10-3 and TRBJ2-3; TRBD2 matches 9 bases. Unmatched junction bases numbered 5, after V lost 11 bases and J lost 2 bases. The V gene's germline CDR1 is ENHRY and CDR2 SYGVKD. The CDR3 extends over 13 amino acids. The CDR3 is CAGSSGDTDTQYF. CDR3 coding DNA: TGTGCCGGATCTAGCGGGGACACAGATACGCAGTATTTT.

The chain joins TRBV5-6 to TRBJ2-7, with D perhaps TRBD1 (5 bases). Matching the DNA end better, TRBJ2-1 makes the J call doubtful. Per germline, CDR1 SGHDT and CDR2 YYEEEE. CDR3 length: 15 amino acids. The CDR3 DNA reads TGTGCCAGCAGCTTCCCGTCGGCAGGGAACAGTGAGCAGTTCTTC. Translation: CASSFPSAGNSEQFF.

This chain uses TRBV19 with TRBJ1-5; a possible D gene is TRBD1 (5 bases). The CDR3 consists of 17 residues. Per the germline V gene, CDR1 is LNHDA and CDR2 is SQIVND (reference sequence). Trimming removed 6 bases from V and 6 bases from J, with 24 bases in between. This CDR3 reads CASRRASGGSSFQPQHF. The CDR3 coding sequence is TGTGCCAGTAGACGGGCTAGCGGGGGTTCGTCTTTTCAGCCCCAGCATTTT.

At least ten counts were recorded for this clonotype. The gene calls are TRBV2 and TRBJ2-7, with D possibly being TRBD2 (6 bases). V was cut by 6 bases and J by 3 bases, with 24 bases left in between. The germline V gene encodes CDR1 SNHLY and CDR2 FYNNEI. CDR3 size: 17 residues. CDR3 region: CASSATIGGTAIYEQYF. The CDR3 DNA sequence: TGTGCCAGCAGCGCCACCATCGGCGGGACGGCTATCTACGAGCAGTACTTC.

This chain links TRBV24-1 with TRBJ2-3; a weak D match, TRBD1 (5 bases). There are 15 residues in the CDR3. The V gene's germline CDR1 is KGHDR and CDR2 SFDVKD. Trimming stripped 1 base from V and 1 base from J, with 8 bases between. The CDR3 here is CATSDFQGRTDTQYF. As DNA, the CDR3 is TGTGCCACCAGTGATTTCCAGGGCCGCACAGATACGCAGTATTTT.

The V gene is TRBV7-6, the J gene TRBJ2-5; TRBD2 is a possible D gene (7 bases). Gene TRBJ2-1 matches the end of the DNA better, so the J call may be wrong. CDR1 is SGHVS and CDR2 is FNYEAQ in the germline V gene. CDR3 size: 13 residues. In DNA form, the CDR3 reads TGTGCCAGCAGCTTATTAGGGGGGGATGAGCAGTTCTTC. Its protein product is CASSLLGGDEQFF.

V usage is TRBV7-6 and J usage is TRBJ1-5, with D hard to call. CDR3 length equals 14 residues. Germline CDR1 and CDR2: SGHVS and FNYEAQ. This chain's CDR3 is CARVRTYGNQPQHF. Written as DNA, the CDR3 is TGTGCGAGAGTCAGAACATACGGAAATCAGCCCCAGCATTTT. The variable domain in full, completed from reference TRBV7-6 and TRBJ1-5, reads GAGVSQSPRYKVTKRGQDVALRCDPISGHVSLYWYRQALGQGPEFLTYFNYEAQQDKSGLPNDRFSAERPEGSISTLTIQRTEQRDSAMYRCARVRTYGNQPQHFGDGTRLSIL.

The rearrangement uses TRBV4-1 and TRBJ2-5, with a possible D match to TRBD2 (6 bases). The V gene lost 0 bases and the J gene lost 7 bases, with 21 bases spanning the gap. Germline CDR1 and CDR2: MGHRA and YSYEKL. The CDR3 spans 17 residues. The CDR3 is CASSQEELAGRLGTQYF. CDR3 sequence (DNA): TGCGCCAGCAGCCAAGAAGAGCTGGCAGGGAGGCTTGGGACCCAGTACTTC.

The chain links TRBV9 to TRBJ1-4; 9 nucleotides match TRBD1. Germline V gene sequence: CDR1 SGDLS, CDR2 YYNGEE. V lost 3 bases to trimming and J lost 10 bases; unmatched junction nucleotides: 7. This CDR3 spans 14 amino acids. CDR3 nucleotide sequence: TGTGCCAGCAGCGCTAGGACAGGGGCCCTAAAACTGTTTTTT. Its protein is CASSARTGALKLFF.

The chain has TRBV20-1 and TRBJ1-5; D is perhaps TRBD1 (5 bases). The CDR3 is 14 amino acids. V lost 6 bases, J lost 0 bases, and 12 bases lay in between. The germline CDR1 and CDR2 sequences are DFQATT and SNEGSKA (reference sequence). The CDR3 is CSAPEGNSNQPQHF. In DNA form, the CDR3 reads TGCAGTGCCCCCGAGGGGAATAGCAATCAGCCCCAGCATTTT.